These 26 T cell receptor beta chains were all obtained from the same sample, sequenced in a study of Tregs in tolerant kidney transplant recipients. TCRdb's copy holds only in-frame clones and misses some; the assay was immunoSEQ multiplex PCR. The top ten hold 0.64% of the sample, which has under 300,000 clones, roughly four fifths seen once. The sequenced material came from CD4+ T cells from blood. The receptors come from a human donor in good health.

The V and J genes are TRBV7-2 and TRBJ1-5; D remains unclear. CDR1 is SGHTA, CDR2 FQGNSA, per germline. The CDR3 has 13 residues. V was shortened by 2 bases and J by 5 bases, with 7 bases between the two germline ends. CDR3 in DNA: TGTGCCAGCAGCTTATCGGGTGATCAGCCCCAGCATTTT. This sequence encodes CASSLSGDQPQHF.

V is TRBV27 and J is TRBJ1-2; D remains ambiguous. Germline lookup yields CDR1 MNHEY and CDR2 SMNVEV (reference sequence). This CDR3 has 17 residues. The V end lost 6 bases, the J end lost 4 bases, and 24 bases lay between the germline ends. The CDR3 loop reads CASSSRARTPVGYGYTF. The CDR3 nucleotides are TGTGCCAGCAGCTCACGGGCCAGAACCCCGGTGGGCTATGGCTACACCTTC.

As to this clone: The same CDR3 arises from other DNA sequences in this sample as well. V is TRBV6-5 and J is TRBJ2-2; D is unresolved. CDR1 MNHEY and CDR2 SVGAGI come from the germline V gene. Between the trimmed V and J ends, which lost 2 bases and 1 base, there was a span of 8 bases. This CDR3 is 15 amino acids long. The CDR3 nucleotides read TGTGCCAGCAGTTACGGGCGGAAGAACACCGGGGAGCTGTTTTTT. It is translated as CASSYGRKNTGELFF.

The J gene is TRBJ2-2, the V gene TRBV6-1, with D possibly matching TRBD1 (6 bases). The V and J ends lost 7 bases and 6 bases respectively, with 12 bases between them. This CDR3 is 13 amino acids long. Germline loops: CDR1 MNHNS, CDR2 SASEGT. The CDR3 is CASTRDTSGELFF. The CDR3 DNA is TGTGCCAGCACCCGGGACACATCCGGGGAGCTGTTTTTT.

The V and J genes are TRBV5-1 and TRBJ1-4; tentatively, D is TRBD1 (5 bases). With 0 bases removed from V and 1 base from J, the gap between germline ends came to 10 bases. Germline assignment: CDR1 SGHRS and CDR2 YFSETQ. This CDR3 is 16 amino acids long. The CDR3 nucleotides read TGCGCCAGCAGCTTGGCCAGGGAAATAACTAATGAAAAACTGTTTTTT. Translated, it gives CASSLAREITNEKLFF.

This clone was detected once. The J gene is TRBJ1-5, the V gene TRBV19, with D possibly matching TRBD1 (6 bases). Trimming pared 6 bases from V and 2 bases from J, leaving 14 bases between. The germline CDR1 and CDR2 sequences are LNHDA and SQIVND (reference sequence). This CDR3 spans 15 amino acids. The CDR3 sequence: CASRGQGPGNQPQHF. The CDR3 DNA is TGTGCCAGTAGGGGACAAGGACCGGGCAATCAGCCCCAGCATTTT.

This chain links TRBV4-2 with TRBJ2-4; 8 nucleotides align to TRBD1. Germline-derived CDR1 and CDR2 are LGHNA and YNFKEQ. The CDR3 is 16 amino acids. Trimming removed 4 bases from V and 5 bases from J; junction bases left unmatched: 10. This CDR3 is CASSRGTGQGENIQYF. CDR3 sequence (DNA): TGTGCCAGCAGCCGCGGGACAGGCCAAGGAGAAAACATTCAGTACTTC.

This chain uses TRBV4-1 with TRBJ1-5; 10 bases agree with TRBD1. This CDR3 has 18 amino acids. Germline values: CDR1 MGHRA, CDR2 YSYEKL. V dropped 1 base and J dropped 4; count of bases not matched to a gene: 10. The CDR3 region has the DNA TGCGCCAGCAGCCAAGTGGTGAGGACAGGGGGGGGGAATCAGCCCCAGCATTTT. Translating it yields CASSQVVRTGGGNQPQHF.

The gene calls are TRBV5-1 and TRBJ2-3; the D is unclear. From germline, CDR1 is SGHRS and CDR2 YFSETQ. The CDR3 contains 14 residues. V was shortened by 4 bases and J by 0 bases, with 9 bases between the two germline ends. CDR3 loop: CASSTFTSTDTQYF. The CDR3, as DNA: TGCGCCAGCAGCACCTTTACTAGCACAGATACGCAGTATTTT.

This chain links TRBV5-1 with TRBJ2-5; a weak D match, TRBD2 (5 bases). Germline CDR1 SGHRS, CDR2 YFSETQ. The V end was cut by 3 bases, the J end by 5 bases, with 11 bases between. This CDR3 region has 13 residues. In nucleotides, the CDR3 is TGCGCCAGCAGCTCACTAGGCGATGAGACCCAGTACTTC. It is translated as CASSSLGDETQYF. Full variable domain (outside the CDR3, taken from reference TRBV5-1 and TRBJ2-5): KAGVTQTPRYLIKTRGQQVTLSCSPISGHRSVSWYQQTPGQGLQFLFEYFSETQRNKGNFPGRFSGRQFSNSRSEMNVSTLELGDSALYLCASSSLGDETQYFGPGTRLLVL.

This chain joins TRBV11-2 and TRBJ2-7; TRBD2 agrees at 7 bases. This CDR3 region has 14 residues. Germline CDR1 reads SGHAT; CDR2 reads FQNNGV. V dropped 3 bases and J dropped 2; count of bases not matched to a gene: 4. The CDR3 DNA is TGTGCCAGCAGCTTCACCGGGACTACCTACGAGCAGTACTTC. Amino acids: CASSFTGTTYEQYF.

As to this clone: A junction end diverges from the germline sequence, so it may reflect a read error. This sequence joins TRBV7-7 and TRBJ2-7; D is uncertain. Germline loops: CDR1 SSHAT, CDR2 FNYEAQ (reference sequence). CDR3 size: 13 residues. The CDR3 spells CASSRSPSYEQYF. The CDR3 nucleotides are TGTGCTAGCAGCCGATCCCCATCCTACGAGCAGTACTTC. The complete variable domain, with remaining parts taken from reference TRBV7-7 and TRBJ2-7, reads GAGVSQSPRYKVTKRGQDVTLRCDPISSHATLYWYQQALGQGPEFLTYFNYEAQPDKSGLPSDRFSAERPEGSISTLTIQRTEQRDSAMYRCASSRSPSYEQYFGPGTRLTVT.

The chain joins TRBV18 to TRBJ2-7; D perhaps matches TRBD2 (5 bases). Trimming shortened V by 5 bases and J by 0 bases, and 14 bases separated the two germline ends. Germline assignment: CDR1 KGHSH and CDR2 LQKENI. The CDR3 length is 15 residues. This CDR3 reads CASSGATGYSYEQYF. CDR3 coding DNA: TGTGCCAGCTCAGGAGCGACGGGATACTCCTACGAGCAGTACTTC.

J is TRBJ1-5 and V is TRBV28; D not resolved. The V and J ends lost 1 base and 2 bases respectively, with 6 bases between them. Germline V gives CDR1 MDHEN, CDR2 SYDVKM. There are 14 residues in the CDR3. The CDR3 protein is CASSLFQGNQPQHF. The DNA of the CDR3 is TGTGCCAGCAGTTTATTCCAGGGCAATCAGCCCCAGCATTTT. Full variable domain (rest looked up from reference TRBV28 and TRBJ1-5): DVKVTQSSRYLVKRTGEKVFLECVQDMDHENMFWYRQDPGLGLRLIYFSYDVKMKEKGDIPEGYSVSREKKERFSLILESASTNQTSMYLCASSLFQGNQPQHFGDGTRLSIL.

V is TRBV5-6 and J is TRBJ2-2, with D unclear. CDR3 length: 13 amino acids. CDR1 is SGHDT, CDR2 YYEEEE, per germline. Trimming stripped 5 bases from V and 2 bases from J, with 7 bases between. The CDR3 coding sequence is TGTGCCAGCAGTTTAATCAACACCGGGGAGCTGTTTTTT. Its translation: CASSLINTGELFF.

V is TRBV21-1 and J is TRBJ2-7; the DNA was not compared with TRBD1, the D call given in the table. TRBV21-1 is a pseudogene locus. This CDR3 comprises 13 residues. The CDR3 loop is CASSNRDSYEQYF. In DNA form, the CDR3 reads TGTGCCAGCAGCAACCGGGACAGCTACGAGCAGTACTTC.

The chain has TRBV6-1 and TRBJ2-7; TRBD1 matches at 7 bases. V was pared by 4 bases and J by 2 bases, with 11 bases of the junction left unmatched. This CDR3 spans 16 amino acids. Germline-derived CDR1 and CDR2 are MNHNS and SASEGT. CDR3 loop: CASSGRGGQAPYEQYF. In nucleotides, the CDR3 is TGTGCCAGCAGTGGAAGGGGCGGACAGGCTCCCTACGAGCAGTACTTC.

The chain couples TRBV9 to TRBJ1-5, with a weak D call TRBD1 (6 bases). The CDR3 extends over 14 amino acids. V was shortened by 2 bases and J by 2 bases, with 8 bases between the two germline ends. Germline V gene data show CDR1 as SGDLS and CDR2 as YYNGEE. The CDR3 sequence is CASSVSGGNQPQHF. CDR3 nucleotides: TGTGCCAGCAGCGTTTCAGGGGGCAATCAGCCCCAGCATTTT.

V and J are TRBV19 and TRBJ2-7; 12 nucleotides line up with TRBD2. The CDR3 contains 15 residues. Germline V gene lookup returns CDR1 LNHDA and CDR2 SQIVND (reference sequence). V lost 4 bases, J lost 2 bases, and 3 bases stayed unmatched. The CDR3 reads CASSTGLAGPYEQYF. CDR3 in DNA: TGTGCCAGTAGTACAGGACTAGCGGGGCCCTACGAGCAGTACTTC.

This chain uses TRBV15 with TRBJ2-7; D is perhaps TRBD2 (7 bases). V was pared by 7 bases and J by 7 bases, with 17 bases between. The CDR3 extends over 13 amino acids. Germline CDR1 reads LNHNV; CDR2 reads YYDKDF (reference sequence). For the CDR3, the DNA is TGTGCCACCAAGAATGCGGGGGCCCGAGAGCAGTACTTC. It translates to CATKNAGAREQYF.

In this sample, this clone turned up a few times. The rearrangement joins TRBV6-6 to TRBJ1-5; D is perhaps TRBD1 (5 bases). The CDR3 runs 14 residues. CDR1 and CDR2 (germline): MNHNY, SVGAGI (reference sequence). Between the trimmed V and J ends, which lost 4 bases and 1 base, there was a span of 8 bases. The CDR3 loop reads CASSSRQSNQPQHF. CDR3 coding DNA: TGTGCCAGCAGTTCTAGACAGAGCAATCAGCCCCAGCATTTT.

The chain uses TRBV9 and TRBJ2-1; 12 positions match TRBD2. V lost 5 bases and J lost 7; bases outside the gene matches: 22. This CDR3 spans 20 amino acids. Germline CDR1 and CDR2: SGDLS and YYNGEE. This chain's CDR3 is CASSRPSSGRAKGSGNEQFF. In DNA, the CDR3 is TGTGCCAGCAGTCGACCATCTAGCGGGAGGGCCAAAGGGTCAGGTAATGAGCAGTTCTTC.

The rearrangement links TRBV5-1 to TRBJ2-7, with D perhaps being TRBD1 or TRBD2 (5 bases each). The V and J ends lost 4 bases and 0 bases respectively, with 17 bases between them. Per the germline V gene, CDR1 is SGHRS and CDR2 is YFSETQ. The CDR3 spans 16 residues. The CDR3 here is CASSPHVSGPSYEQYF. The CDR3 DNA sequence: TGCGCCAGCAGCCCCCACGTGTCGGGGCCCTCCTACGAGCAGTACTTC.

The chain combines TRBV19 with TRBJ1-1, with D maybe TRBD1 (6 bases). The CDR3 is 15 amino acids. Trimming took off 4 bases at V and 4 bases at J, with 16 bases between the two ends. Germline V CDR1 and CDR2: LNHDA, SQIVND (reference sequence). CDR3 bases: TGTGCCAGTAGTACCCTTGGGGGGGCCAGCACTGAAGCTTTCTTT. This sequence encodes CASSTLGGASTEAFF.

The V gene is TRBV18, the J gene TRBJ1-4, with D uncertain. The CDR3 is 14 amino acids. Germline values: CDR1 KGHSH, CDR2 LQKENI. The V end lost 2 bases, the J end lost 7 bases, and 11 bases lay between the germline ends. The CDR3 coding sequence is TGTGCCAGCTCACCAGGGCAGACCGGTGAAAAACTGTTTTTT. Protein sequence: CASSPGQTGEKLFF.

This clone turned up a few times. The chain's CDR3 is CASNRGRNTEAFF. In DNA form, the CDR3 reads TGTGCCAGCAACAGGGGGCGAAACACTGAAGCTTTCTTT. This chain uses TRBV19 with TRBJ1-1; TRBD1 matches at 9 bases. CDR3 length: 13 residues. Germline values: CDR1 LNHDA, CDR2 SQIVND (reference sequence). The V and J ends lost 9 bases and 2 bases, in that order; junction bases with no gene match: 4. Drawing the rest from reference TRBV19 and TRBJ1-1, the complete variable domain is DGGITQSPKYLFRKEGQNVTLSCEQNLNHDAMYWYRQDPGQGLRLIYYSQIVNDFQKGDIAEGYSVSREKKESFPLTVTSAQKNPTAFYLCASNRGRNTEAFFGQGTRLTVV.